The rows below give T cell receptor beta chains drawn from one sample of a study of CD8 T cells in Susac syndrome. TCRdb re-analysed the immunoSEQ multiplex PCR reads in MiXCR, keeping a single row per CDR3 protein. Seen here are roughly 60,000 distinct CDR3 sequences, 90% to 95% observed once, and the top ten hold 0.15% to 0.2%. Source material: CD8+ T cells from PBMCs. These TCRs come from a human donor in good health. Both conserved end residues are part of each CDR3. Each record gives: CDR3 protein, CDR3 DNA, J gene, V gene, clone size, D gene. D genes are given only for firm matches. Clone size, where shown, is once, few, many, or a class for clones that have expanded.

CATSGPEQETQYF	TGTGCCACCAGTGGACCCGAGCAAGAGACCCAGTACTTC	TRBJ2-5	TRBV24-1	.	.
CASTIGDSNQPQHF	TGTGCCAGCACAATTGGAGATAGCAATCAGCCCCAGCATTTT	TRBJ1-5	TRBV13	.	.
CASSPGQGDTGELFF	TGTGCCAGCAGCCCGGGACAGGGAGACACCGGGGAGCTGTTTTTT	TRBJ2-2	TRBV14	.	TRBD1
CASSWGWGTEAFF	TGTGCCAGCAGCTGGGGCTGGGGCACTGAAGCTTTCTTT	TRBJ1-1	TRBV7-3	.	.
CATSTLAGGDNEQFF	TGTGCCACCAGCACTCTAGCCGGGGGGGACAATGAGCAGTTCTTC	TRBJ2-1	TRBV15	.	TRBD2
CSVEERGPDTQYF	TGCAGCGTTGAAGAGCGGGGCCCAGATACGCAGTATTTT	TRBJ2-3	TRBV29-1	.	.
CASSLRREVTEAFF	TGTGCCAGCAGCTTAAGAAGGGAGGTCACTGAAGCTTTCTTT	TRBJ1-1	TRBV7-2	.	.
CASSSRPTGTLAKNIQYF	TGTGCCAGCAGCTCCCGCCCGACGGGAACCTTAGCCAAAAACATTCAGTACTTC	TRBJ2-4	TRBV7-8	.	.
CASSQGQGWLGYTF	TGTGCCAGCAGCCAAGGTCAGGGGTGGCTTGGCTACACCTTC	TRBJ1-2	TRBV27	.	.
CASTIRGRETQYF	TGTGCCAGCACGATCAGGGGGAGAGAGACCCAGTACTTC	TRBJ2-5	TRBV13	.	TRBD1
CASSWGDEQFF	TGTGCCAGTAGTTGGGGCGATGAGCAGTTCTTC	TRBJ2-1	TRBV19	.	.
CASSSLAGTEHQETQYF	TGTGCCAGCAGTAGCCTAGCGGGGACAGAACACCAAGAGACCCAGTACTTC	TRBJ2-5	TRBV28	.	TRBD2
CASSGGVGQPGYTF	TGTGCCAGCAGCGGGGGGGTCGGGCAGCCTGGCTACACCTTC	TRBJ1-2	TRBV5-6	.	.
CASSLSRVDTGELFF	TGCGCCAGCAGCTTATCCAGGGTCGACACCGGGGAGCTGTTTTTT	TRBJ2-2	TRBV5-1	once	.
CASSPGQGELNTEAFF	TGTGCCAGCAGCCCGGGACAGGGCGAACTGAACACTGAAGCTTTCTTT	TRBJ1-1	TRBV6-1	once	TRBD1
CATQDRGSYEQYF	TGTGCCACCCAGGACAGGGGATCCTACGAGCAGTACTTC	TRBJ2-7	TRBV19	.	TRBD1
CASSLLRSGRSYEQCF	TGTGCCAGCAGCTTATTAAGGAGCGGTAGGTCCTACGAGCAGTGCTTC	TRBJ2-7	TRBV7-2	.	.
CASSLGRREDYEQYF	TGTGCCAGCAGCTTAGGTCGCAGGGAGGACTACGAGCAGTACTTC	TRBJ2-7	TRBV13	.	.
CASSPSSGELTDTQYF	TGTGCCAGCAGTCCTTCTAGCGGGGAACTCACAGATACGCAGTATTTT	TRBJ2-3	TRBV27	.	TRBD2
CASSPLQGGDTEAFF	TGTGCCAGCTCACCACTCCAGGGGGGGGACACTGAAGCTTTCTTT	TRBJ1-1	TRBV18	.	TRBD1
CASINEGRGDSYNEQFF	TGTGCCAGCATCAACGAGGGGCGGGGGGACTCCTACAATGAGCAGTTCTTC	TRBJ2-1	TRBV12-3/TRBV12-4	.	TRBD2
CASSPRLADGTDTQYF	TGTGCCAGCAGCCCTCGACTAGCAGACGGCACAGATACGCAGTATTTT	TRBJ2-3	TRBV4-2	.	TRBD2
CASSDRATSGANVLTF	TGTGCCAGTAGTGACAGGGCCACCTCTGGGGCCAACGTCCTGACTTTC	TRBJ2-6	TRBV19	.	TRBD1
CASSYSEGSSYEQYF	TGTGCCAGCAGTTACTCTGAAGGAAGCTCCTACGAGCAGTACTTC	TRBJ2-7	TRBV6-6	.	.
CASALASSTEAFF	TGTGCTAGTGCCCTGGCCTCGAGCACTGAAGCTTTCTTT	TRBJ1-1	TRBV12-5	.	.
CASRPVDRAYEQYF	TGTGCCAGCAGACCCGTGGACAGGGCCTACGAGCAGTACTTC	TRBJ2-7	TRBV6-2/TRBV6-3	.	TRBD1
CASSEAEVATYELYF	TGTGCCAGCAGTGAAGCTGAAGTAGCTACCTACGAGCTGTACTTC	TRBJ2-7	TRBV6-1	.	.
CASSLGTGGYEQYF	TGTGCCAGCAGTCTCGGGACAGGGGGTTACGAGCAGTACTTC	TRBJ2-7	TRBV12-3/TRBV12-4	.	TRBD1
CASSEGQGFNSPLHF	TGTGCCAGCAGTGAGGGACAGGGTTTCAATTCACCCCTCCACTTT	TRBJ1-6	TRBV2	.	TRBD1
CASSQDLGGGSNYGYTF	TGCGCCAGCAGCCAAGATCTTGGGGGGGGATCTAACTATGGCTACACCTTC	TRBJ1-2	TRBV4-1	.	.
CSATVGGTEAFF	TGCAGTGCCACGGTAGGAGGCACTGAAGCTTTCTTT	TRBJ1-1	TRBV20-1	.	.
CASSESDGWGTGELFF	TGTGCCAGCAGTGAATCCGACGGGTGGGGCACCGGGGAGCTGTTTTTT	TRBJ2-2	TRBV25-1	.	.
CAISLDLNEQFF	TGTGCCATCAGTCTCGATCTCAATGAGCAGTTCTTC	TRBJ2-1	TRBV10-3	few	.
CSAAKGQGILEQYF	TGCAGCGCTGCCAAGGGACAGGGGATCCTCGAGCAGTACTTC	TRBJ2-7	TRBV29-1	.	TRBD1
CASSAGGALTDTQYF	TGTGCCAGCAGCGCGGGCGGGGCCCTCACAGATACGCAGTATTTT	TRBJ2-3	TRBV9	.	.
CASSVNTGAYTEAFF	TGTGCCAGCAGCGTCAATACTGGGGCCTACACTGAAGCTTTCTTT	TRBJ1-1	TRBV7-2	.	.
CATSDGQINEQYF	TGTGCCACCAGTGATGGGCAGATCAACGAGCAGTACTTC	TRBJ2-7	TRBV24-1	.	.
CASSQDFRETGNTIYF	TGTGCCAGCAGCCAAGATTTCAGGGAAACTGGAAACACCATATATTTT	TRBJ1-3	TRBV3-1	.	.
CATKRGANTGELFF	TGTGCCACAAAGCGGGGTGCGAACACCGGGGAGCTGTTTTTT	TRBJ2-2	TRBV2	.	TRBD2
CASSLDPSTWAGNTIYF	TGTGCCAGCAGCTTAGATCCAAGTACCTGGGCGGGGAACACCATATATTTT	TRBJ1-3	TRBV11-2	few	.
CASSLASGPKNF	TGTGCCAGCAGCTTAGCTTCTGGACCGAAGAATTTT	TRBJ1-5	TRBV7-2	.	.
CATTGPLTGQGNAGELFF	TGTGCCACCACTGGCCCCCTAACTGGACAGGGGAACGCCGGGGAGCTGTTTTTT	TRBJ2-2	TRBV24-1	.	TRBD1
CASPSGTVNSPLHF	TGTGCCAGCCCGTCCGGGACAGTGAATTCACCCCTCCACTTT	TRBJ1-6	TRBV27	.	TRBD1
CASSMRQDDTEAFF	TGTGCCAGTAGTATGAGACAGGATGACACTGAAGCTTTCTTT	TRBJ1-1	TRBV19	.	.
CASNMTQRGNTIYF	TGTGCCAGCAACATGACCCAACGGGGAAACACCATATATTTT	TRBJ1-3	TRBV21-1	.	.
CASSKGSDTEAFF	TGTGCCAGCAGTAAGGGGTCGGACACTGAAGCTTTCTTT	TRBJ1-1	TRBV6-2/TRBV6-3	.	.
CASSTRQTSTDTQYF	TGTGCCAGCAGCACCCGACAGACTAGCACAGATACGCAGTATTTT	TRBJ2-3	TRBV14	once	.
CASSLGETGEGADTQYF	TGTGCCAGCAGCTTAGGGGAGACAGGGGAAGGGGCAGATACGCAGTATTTT	TRBJ2-3	TRBV11-2	.	TRBD1
CASSLNMNTGELFF	TGTGCCAGCAGCTTAAACATGAACACCGGGGAGCTGTTTTTT	TRBJ2-2	TRBV11-1	.	.
CASSLAGGAHNEQFF	TGTGCCAGCAGCTTAGCAGGGGGCGCCCACAATGAGCAGTTCTTC	TRBJ2-1	TRBV7-7	.	TRBD1
CASSPRLARYPSSYNEQFF	TGTGCCAGCAGCCCGCGACTAGCGAGATACCCGAGCTCCTACAATGAGCAGTTCTTC	TRBJ2-1	TRBV3-1	.	TRBD2
CASSPTVASTEAFF	TGTGCCAGCAGTCCGACTGTGGCTAGCACTGAAGCTTTCTTT	TRBJ1-1	TRBV28	.	.